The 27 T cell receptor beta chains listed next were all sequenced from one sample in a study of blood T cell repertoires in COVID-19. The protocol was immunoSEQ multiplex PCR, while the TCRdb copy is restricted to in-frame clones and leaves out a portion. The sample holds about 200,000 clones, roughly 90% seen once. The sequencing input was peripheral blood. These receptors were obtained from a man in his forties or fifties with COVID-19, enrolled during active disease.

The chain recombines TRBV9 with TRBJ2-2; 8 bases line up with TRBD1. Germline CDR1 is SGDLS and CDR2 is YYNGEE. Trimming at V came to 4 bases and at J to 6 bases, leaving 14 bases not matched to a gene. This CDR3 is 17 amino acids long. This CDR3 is CASSPRPRDRPPGELFF. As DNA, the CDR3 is TGTGCCAGCAGCCCCCGCCCACGGGACAGGCCCCCCGGGGAGCTGTTTTTT.

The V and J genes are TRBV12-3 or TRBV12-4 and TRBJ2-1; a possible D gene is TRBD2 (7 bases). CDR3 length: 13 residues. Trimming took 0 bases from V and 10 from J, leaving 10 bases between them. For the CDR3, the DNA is TGTGCCAGCAGTTTAGCGGGAGGGGGAGAGCAGTTCTTC. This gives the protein CASSLAGGGEQFF.

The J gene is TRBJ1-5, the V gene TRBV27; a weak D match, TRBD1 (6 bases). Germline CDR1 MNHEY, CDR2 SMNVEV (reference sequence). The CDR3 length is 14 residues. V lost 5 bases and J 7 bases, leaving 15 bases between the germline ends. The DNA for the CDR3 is TGTGCCAGCAGTCCCCACAGGGAGGGCCAGCCCCAGCATTTT. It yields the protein CASSPHREGQPQHF.

DNA for the CDR3: TGCGCCAGCAGCCGACCGGGACAAGTATTAGAGCAGTACTTC. It translates to CASSRPGQVLEQYF. The rearrangement links TRBV4-1 to TRBJ2-7; D perhaps matches TRBD1 (6 bases). V lost 4 bases and J lost 7, with 17 bases in between. Germline V gives CDR1 MGHRA, CDR2 YSYEKL. CDR3 length equals 14 residues.

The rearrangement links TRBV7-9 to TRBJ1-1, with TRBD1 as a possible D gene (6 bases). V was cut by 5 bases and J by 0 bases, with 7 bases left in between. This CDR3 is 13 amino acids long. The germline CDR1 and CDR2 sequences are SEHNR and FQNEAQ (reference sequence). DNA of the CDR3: TGTGCCAGCAGCCGACAGGTGAACACTGAAGCTTTCTTT. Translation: CASSRQVNTEAFF. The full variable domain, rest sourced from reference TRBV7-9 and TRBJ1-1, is DTGVSQNPRHKITKRGQNVTFRCDPISEHNRLYWYRQTLGQGPEFLTYFQNEAQLEKSRLLSDRFSAERPKGSFSTLEIQRTEQGDSAMYLCASSRQVNTEAFFGQGTRLTVV.

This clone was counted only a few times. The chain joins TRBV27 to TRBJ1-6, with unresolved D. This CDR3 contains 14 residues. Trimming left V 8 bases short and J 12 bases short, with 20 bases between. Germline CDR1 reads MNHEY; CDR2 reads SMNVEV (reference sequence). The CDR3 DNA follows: TGTGCCAGCGGCCCGACGACGGGGTCCAGACCCCTCCACTTT. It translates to CASGPTTGSRPLHF.

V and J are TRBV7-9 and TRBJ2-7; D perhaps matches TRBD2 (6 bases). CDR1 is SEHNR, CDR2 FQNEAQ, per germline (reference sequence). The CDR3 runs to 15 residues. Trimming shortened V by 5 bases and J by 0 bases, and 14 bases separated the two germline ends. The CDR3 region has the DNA TGTGCCAGCAGCCGGTGGCGGGACGGCTCCTACGAGCAGTACTTC. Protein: CASSRWRDGSYEQYF.

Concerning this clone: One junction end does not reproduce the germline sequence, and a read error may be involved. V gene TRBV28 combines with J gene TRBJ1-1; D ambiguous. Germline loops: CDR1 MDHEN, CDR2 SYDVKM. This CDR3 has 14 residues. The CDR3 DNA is TGTGCCAGCAGTCGCGGGAGACCCAACACCGAAGCTTTCTTT. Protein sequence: CASSRGRPNTEAFF.

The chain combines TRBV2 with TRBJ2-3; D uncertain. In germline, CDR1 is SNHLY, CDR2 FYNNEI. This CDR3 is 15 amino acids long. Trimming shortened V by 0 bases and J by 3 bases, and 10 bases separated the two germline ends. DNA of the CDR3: TGTGCCAGCAGTGAAGCATTCGCGTTAACAGATACGCAGTATTTT. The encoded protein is CASSEAFALTDTQYF.

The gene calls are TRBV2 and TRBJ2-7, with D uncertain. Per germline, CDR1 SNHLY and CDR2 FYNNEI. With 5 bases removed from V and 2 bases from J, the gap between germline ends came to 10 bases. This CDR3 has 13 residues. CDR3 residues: CASSYSRTYEQYF. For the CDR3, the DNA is TGTGCCAGCAGTTACAGCCGAACCTACGAGCAGTACTTC.

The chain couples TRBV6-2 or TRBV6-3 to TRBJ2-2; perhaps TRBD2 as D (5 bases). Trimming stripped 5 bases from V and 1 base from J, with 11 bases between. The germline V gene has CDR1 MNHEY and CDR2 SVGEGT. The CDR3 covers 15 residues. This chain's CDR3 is CASSNGVVNTGELFF. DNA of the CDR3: TGTGCCAGCAGTAACGGGGTGGTGAACACCGGGGAGCTGTTTTTT.

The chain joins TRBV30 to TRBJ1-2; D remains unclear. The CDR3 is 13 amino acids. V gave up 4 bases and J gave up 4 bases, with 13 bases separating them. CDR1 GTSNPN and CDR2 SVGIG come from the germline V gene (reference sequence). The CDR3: CAWNTVSGYGYTF. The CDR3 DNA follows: TGTGCCTGGAATACGGTTTCAGGCTATGGCTACACCTTC. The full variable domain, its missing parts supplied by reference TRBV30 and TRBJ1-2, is SQTIHQWPATLVQPVGSPLSLECTVEGTSNPNLYWYRQAAGRGLQLLFYSVGIGQISSEVPQNLSASRPQDRQFILSSKKLLLSDSGFYLCAWNTVSGYGYTFGSGTRLTVV.

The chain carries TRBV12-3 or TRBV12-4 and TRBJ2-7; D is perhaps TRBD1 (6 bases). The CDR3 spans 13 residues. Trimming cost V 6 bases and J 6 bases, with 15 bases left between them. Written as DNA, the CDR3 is TGTGCCAGCAGCCAGAGGTCCAGGGGCGAGCAGTACTTC. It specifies CASSQRSRGEQYF.

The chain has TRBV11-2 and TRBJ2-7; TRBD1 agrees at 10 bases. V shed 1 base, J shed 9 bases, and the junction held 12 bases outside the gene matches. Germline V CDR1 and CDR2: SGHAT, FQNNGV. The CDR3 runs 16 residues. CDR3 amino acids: CASSLVEGTGASRQYF. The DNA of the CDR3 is TGTGCCAGCAGCTTAGTCGAGGGGACAGGGGCAAGTCGGCAGTACTTC.

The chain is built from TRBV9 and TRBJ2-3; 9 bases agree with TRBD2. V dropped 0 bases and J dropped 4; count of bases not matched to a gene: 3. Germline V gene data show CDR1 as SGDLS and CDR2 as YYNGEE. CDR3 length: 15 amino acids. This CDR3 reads CASSVAIAGADTQYF. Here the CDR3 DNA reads TGTGCCAGCAGCGTAGCGATAGCGGGGGCAGATACGCAGTATTTT.

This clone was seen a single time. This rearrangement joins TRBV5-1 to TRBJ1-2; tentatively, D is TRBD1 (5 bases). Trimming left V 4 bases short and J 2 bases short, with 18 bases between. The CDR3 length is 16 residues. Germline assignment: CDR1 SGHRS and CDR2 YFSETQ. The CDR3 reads CASSLSSGMVNYGYTF. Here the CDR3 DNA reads TGCGCCAGCAGCCTAAGCTCAGGGATGGTGAACTATGGCTACACCTTC.

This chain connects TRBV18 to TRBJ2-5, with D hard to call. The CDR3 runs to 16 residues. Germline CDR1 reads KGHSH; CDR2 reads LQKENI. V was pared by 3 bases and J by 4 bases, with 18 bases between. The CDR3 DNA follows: TGTGCCAGCTCACCGCGAACTTCCAGCGAGACAGAGACCCAGTACTTC. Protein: CASSPRTSSETETQYF.

The CDR3 spells CASSSGQAAYEQYF. The DNA of the CDR3 is TGCGCCAGCAGCTCAGGACAGGCGGCCTACGAGCAGTACTTC. This chain joins TRBV5-1 and TRBJ2-7; 7 bases line up with TRBD1. This CDR3 has 14 residues. V gave up 3 bases and J gave up 2 bases; unmatched junction bases: 5. Germline V gene data show CDR1 as SGHRS and CDR2 as YFSETQ.

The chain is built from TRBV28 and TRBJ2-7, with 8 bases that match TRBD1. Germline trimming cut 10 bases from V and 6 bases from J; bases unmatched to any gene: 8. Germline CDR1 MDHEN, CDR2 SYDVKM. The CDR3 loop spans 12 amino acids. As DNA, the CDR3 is TGTGCCACCGCAGGGGGCGCGGGCGAGCAGTACTTC. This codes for CATAGGAGEQYF. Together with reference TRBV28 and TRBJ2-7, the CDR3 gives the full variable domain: DVKVTQSSRYLVKRTGEKVFLECVQDMDHENMFWYRQDPGLGLRLIYFSYDVKMKEKGDIPEGYSVSREKKERFSLILESASTNQTSMYLCATAGGAGEQYFGPGTRLTVT.

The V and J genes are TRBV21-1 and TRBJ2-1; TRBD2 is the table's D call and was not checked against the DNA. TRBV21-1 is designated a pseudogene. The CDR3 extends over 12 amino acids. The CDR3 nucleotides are TGTGCGTCCCCGCGGGCCCTCAATGAGCAGTTCTTC. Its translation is CASPRALNEQFF.

The CDR3 region has the DNA TGTGCCAGTAGTATAGATAATCCAGGGTGGCAGCCCCAGCATTTT. Translated, it gives CASSIDNPGWQPQHF. J is TRBJ1-5 and V is TRBV19; perhaps TRBD1 as D (5 bases). Germline V gene sequence: CDR1 LNHDA, CDR2 SQIVND (reference sequence). CDR3 size: 15 residues. Trimming shortened V by 0 bases and J by 7 bases, and 13 bases separated the two germline ends.

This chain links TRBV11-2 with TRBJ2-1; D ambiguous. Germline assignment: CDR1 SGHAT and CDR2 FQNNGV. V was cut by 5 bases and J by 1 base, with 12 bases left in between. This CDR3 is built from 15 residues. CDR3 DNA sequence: TGTGCCAGCAGCCCCCATCCCTATTCCTACAATGAGCAGTTCTTC. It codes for CASSPHPYSYNEQFF. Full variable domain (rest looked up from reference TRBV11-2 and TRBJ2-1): EAGVAQSPRYKIIEKRQSVAFWCNPISGHATLYWYQQILGQGPKLLIQFQNNGVVDDSQLPKDRFSAERLKGVDSTLKIQPAKLEDSAVYLCASSPHPYSYNEQFFGPGTRLTVL.

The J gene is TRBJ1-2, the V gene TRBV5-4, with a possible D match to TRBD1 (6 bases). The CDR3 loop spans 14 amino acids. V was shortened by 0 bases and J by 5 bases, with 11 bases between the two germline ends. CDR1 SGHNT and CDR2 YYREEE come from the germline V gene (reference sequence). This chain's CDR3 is CASSLEGTGYGYTF. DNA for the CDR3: TGTGCCAGCAGCTTGGAGGGAACAGGGTATGGCTACACCTTC.

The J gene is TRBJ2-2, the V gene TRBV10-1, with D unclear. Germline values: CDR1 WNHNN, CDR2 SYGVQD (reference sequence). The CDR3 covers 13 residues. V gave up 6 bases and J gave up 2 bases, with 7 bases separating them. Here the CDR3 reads CASRADNTGELFF. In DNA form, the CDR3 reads TGCGCCAGCAGGGCAGATAACACCGGGGAGCTGTTTTTT.

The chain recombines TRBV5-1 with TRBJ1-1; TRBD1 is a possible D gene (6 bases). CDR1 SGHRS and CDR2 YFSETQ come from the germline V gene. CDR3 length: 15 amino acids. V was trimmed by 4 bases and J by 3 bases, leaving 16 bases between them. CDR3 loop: CASSRGGARDTEAFF. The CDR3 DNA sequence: TGCGCCAGCAGCCGAGGGGGGGCGAGGGACACTGAAGCTTTCTTT.

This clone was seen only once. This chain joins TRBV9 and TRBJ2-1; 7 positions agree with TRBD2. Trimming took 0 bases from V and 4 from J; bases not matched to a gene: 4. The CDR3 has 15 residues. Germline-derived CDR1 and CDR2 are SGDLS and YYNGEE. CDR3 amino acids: CASSVGFGGYNEQFF. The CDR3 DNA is TGTGCCAGCAGCGTAGGTTTCGGGGGGTACAATGAGCAGTTCTTC.

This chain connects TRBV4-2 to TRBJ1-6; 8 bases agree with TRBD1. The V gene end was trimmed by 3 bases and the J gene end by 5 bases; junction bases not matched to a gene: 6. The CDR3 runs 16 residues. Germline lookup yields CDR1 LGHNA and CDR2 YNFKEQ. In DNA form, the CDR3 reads TGTGCCAGCAGCCACGGACAGGGAGGAGATAATTCACCCCTCCACTTT. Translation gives CASSHGQGGDNSPLHF.